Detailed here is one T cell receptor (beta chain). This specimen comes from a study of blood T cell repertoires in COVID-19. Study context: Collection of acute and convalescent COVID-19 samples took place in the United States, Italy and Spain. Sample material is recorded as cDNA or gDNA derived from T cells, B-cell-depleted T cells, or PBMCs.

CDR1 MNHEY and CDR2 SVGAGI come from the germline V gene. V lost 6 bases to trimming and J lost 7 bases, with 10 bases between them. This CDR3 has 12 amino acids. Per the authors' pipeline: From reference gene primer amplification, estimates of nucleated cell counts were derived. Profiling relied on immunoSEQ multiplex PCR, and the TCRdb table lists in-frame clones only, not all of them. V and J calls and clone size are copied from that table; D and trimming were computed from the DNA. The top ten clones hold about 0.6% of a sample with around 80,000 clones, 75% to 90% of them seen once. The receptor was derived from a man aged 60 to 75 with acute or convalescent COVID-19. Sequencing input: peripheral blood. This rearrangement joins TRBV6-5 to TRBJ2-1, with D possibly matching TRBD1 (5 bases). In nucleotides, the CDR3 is TGTGCCAGCAGCAGGGAATGGAATGAGCAGTTCTTC. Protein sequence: CASSREWNEQFF.